This T cell receptor (beta chain) originates from a study of cytomegalovirus exposure and HLA in healthy donors. Study outcomes and limitations: The study labeled 150 or so TCR beta chains cytomegalovirus-associated. Later work associated roughly 17,000 TCR beta sequences with HLA alleles at 0.05 false discovery rate. Testing in vitro showed three CMV-associated chains specific for CMV antigens.

Germline lookup yields CDR1 SNHLY and CDR2 FYNNEI. Trimming pared 3 bases from V and 0 bases from J, leaving 12 bases between. The CDR3 runs 16 residues. Vbeta (60) and Jbeta (13) primers were used in the PCR. Profiling relied on immunoSEQ multiplex PCR, and the TCRdb table lists in-frame clones only, not all of them. The table records around 150,000 clones, approximately 85% of them present only once. Comments on this clone: Its antigen is still unknown.

The chain has TRBV2 and TRBJ1-3, with D maybe TRBD1 (5 bases). What was sequenced was PBMCs. This receptor was taken from a man between 18 and 35 years old in good health and CMV-seropositive. The CDR3 is CASSETGGFSGNTIYF. CDR3 nucleotides: TGTGCCAGCAGTGAGACCGGGGGATTCTCTGGAAACACCATATATTTT. Full variable domain (rest looked up from reference TRBV2 and TRBJ1-3): EPEVTQTPSHQVTQMGQEVILRCVPISNHLYFYWYRQILGQKVEFLVSFYNNEISEKSEIFDDQFSVERPDGSNFTLKIRSTKLEDSAMYFCASSETGGFSGNTIYFGEGSWLTVV.